Listed here is a single TCR beta chain. Its antigen remains unidentified. The data derive from a study of identical twins. Template switching added a universal primer binding site, and final cDNA carried unique molecular identifiers. TCRdb reprocessed the 5' RACE reads with MiXCR, giving one entry per CDR3 protein. Altogether roughly 570,000 distinct CDR3 sequences are present, 7.5% to 10% being singletons, with the ten largest covering approximately 3.2%. General study results and limits: Cord blood beta clonotypes that were abundant carried fewer insertions, and memory repertoires showed no such trend.

This sample also appeared in a second study, on yellow fever vaccine responses in identical twins. That source notes: The T cell response to vaccination in identical twins was reportedly partly convergent and partly personalized.

The TCR comes from a young woman in good health. The sample was PBMCs.

CDR3 in DNA: TGTGCCAGCCTTTACCGGGACAAAAACATTCAGTACTTC. This gives the protein CASLYRDKNIQYF. The J gene is TRBJ2-4, the V gene TRBV12-3 or TRBV12-4; maybe TRBD2 (5 bases). Deletions cut 8 bases from V and 3 bases from J, with 11 bases between. The CDR3 loop spans 13 amino acids.